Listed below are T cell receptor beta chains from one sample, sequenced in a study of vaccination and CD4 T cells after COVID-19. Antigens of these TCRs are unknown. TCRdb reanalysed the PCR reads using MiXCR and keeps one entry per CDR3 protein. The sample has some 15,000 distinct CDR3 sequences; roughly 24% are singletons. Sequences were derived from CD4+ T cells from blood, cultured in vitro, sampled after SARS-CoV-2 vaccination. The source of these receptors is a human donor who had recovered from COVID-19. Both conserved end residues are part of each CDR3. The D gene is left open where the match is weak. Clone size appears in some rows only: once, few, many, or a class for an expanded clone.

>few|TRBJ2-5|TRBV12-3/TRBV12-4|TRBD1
TGTGCCAGCAGTCCCGACAGGGCGGAGACCCAGTACTTC
CASSPDRAETQYF
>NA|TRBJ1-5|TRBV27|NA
TGTGCCAGCAGTCCCCCCGGGGGGACGAGGGCCCAGCATTTT
CASSPPGGTRAQHF
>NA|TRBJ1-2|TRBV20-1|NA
TGCAGTGCCCTTCCGGCAGGTACTTCCTATGGCTACACCTTC
CSALPAGTSYGYTF
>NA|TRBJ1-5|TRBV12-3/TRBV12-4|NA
TGTGCCAGCAGTTTAGTCACAGGGTTAGGGCAGCCCCAGCATTTT
CASSLVTGLGQPQHF
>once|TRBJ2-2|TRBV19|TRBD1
TGTGCCAGTAGTCGACAGGGCGACACCGGGGAGCTGTTTTTT
CASSRQGDTGELFF
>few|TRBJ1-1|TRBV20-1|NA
TGCAGTGCTAGAGTGGGGAGCCCGAACACTGAAGCTTTCTTT
CSARVGSPNTEAFF
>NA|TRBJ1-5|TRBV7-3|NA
TGTGCCAGCAGCTATTCAGGCAATCAGCCCCAGCATTTT
CASSYSGNQPQHF
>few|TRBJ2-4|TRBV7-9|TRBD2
TGTGCCAGCAGACGAGCGGGAGGTGGAAACATTCAGTACTTC
CASRRAGGGNIQYF
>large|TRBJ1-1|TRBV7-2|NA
TGTGCCAGCAACCCGTACCTGAACACTGAAGCTTTCTTT
CASNPYLNTEAFF
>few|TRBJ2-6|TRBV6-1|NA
TGTGCCAGCAGCGGCAGGAGCTCTGGGGCCAACGTCCTGACTTTC
CASSGRSSGANVLTF
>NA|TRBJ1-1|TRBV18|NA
TGTGCCAGCTCACCTATCGGAGGGACTGAAGCTTTCTTT
CASSPIGGTEAFF
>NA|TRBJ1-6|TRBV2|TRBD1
TGTGCCAGCAGTGGGGACAGGATTAATTCACCCCTCCACTTT
CASSGDRINSPLHF
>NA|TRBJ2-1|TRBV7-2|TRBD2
TGTGCCAGCAGCTTCGCGGGAGGACTTCAGGAGCAGTTCTTC
CASSFAGGLQEQFF
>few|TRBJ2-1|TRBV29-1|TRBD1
TGCAGCGTTGACCTAGACAGGGTTCTAAACAATGAGCAGTTCTTC
CSVDLDRVLNNEQFF
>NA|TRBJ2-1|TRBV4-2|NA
TGTGCCAGCAGCCAAGTGCAGGACCGGTATCAAGCCTACAATGAGCAGTTCTTC
CASSQVQDRYQAYNEQFF
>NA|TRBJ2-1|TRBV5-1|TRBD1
TGCGCCAGCAGCTTGGAGCTTACAGGGGCCTACAATGAGCAGTTCTTC
CASSLELTGAYNEQFF
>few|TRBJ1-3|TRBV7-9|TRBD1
TGTGCCAGCAGCACGAGGACAGGATTAGACTCTGGAAACACCATATATTTT
CASSTRTGLDSGNTIYF